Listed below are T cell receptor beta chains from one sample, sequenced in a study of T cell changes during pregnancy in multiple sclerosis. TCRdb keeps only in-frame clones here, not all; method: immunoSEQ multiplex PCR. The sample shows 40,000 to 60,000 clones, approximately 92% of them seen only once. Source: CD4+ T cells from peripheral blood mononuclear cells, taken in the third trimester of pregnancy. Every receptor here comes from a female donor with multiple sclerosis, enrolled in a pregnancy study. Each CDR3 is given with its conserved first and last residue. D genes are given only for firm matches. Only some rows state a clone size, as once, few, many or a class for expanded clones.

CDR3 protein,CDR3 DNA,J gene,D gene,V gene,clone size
CASSRGGVMNTEAFF,TGTGCCAGCAGTCGGGGGGGGGTTATGAACACTGAAGCTTTCTTT,TRBJ1-1,-,TRBV9,-
CASTGSYEQYF,TGTGCCAGCACAGGCAGCTACGAGCAGTACTTC,TRBJ2-7,-,TRBV25-1,-
CASSGARGYYEQYF,TGTGCCAGCAGCGGGGCGCGGGGCTACTACGAGCAGTACTTC,TRBJ2-7,-,TRBV7-9,-
CASSLQSQGNEQYF,TGTGCCAGCAGCTTACAGTCCCAGGGTAACGAGCAGTACTTC,TRBJ2-7,-,TRBV7-2,once
CASRGLAGDTQYF,TGTGCCAGCAGGGGACTAGCAGGGGATACGCAGTATTTT,TRBJ2-3,TRBD2,TRBV6-4,-
CASSLDGTGRTDTQYF,TGTGCCAGCAGCTTAGATGGGACAGGACGCACAGATACGCAGTATTTT,TRBJ2-3,TRBD1,TRBV7-2,-
CASSLGGVSPGELFF,TGTGCCAGCAGCTTAGGGGGCGTGAGTCCCGGGGAGCTGTTTTTT,TRBJ2-2,-,TRBV7-9,-
CASSQENDRTFYGYTF,TGCGCCAGCAGCCAAGAAAACGACAGAACCTTCTATGGCTACACCTTC,TRBJ1-2,-,TRBV4-1,once
CASSQDRGRSYNSPLHF,TGCGCCAGCAGCCAAGATCGCGGGAGGTCCTATAATTCACCCCTCCACTTT,TRBJ1-6,-,TRBV4-1,-
CASISRGTNTEAFF,TGTGCCAGCATCTCTAGGGGCACGAACACTGAAGCTTTCTTT,TRBJ1-1,-,TRBV7-2,few
CASSQEGTGRPWDYGYTF,TGTGCCAGCAGCCAAGAAGGGACAGGGAGGCCTTGGGACTATGGCTACACCTTC,TRBJ1-2,TRBD1,TRBV4-2,-
CASSAGRGPTEQFF,TGTGCCAGCAGCGCCGGGAGGGGGCCGACGGAGCAGTTCTTC,TRBJ2-1,-,TRBV11-2,-
CSVAQGIYGYTF,TGCAGCGTGGCGCAGGGAATATATGGCTACACCTTC,TRBJ1-2,-,TRBV29-1,once
CASRPPGLASTDTQYF,TGTGCCAGCAGGCCTCCGGGACTGGCTAGCACAGATACGCAGTATTTT,TRBJ2-3,-,TRBV7-3,-
CASSGLSSGNTIYF,TGTGCCAGCAGTGGACTGAGCTCTGGAAACACCATATATTTT,TRBJ1-3,-,TRBV2,-
CASRWMGGVQPQHF,TGTGCAAGTCGCTGGATGGGGGGAGTACAGCCCCAGCATTTT,TRBJ1-5,-,TRBV12-2,-
CASSVGGSQTQYF,TGTGCCAGCAGCGTGGGAGGCAGTCAGACCCAGTACTTC,TRBJ2-5,-,TRBV9,-
CASSTSSRQETQYF,TGTGCCAGTAGTACATCGTCCAGGCAAGAGACCCAGTACTTC,TRBJ2-5,-,TRBV19,-
CASSLYSGQGSHEQYF,TGTGCCAGCAGCTTATACTCGGGACAGGGGTCCCACGAGCAGTACTTC,TRBJ2-7,TRBD1,TRBV7-3,-
CAISSGTGGYYEQYF,TGTGCCATCAGTTCCGGGACAGGGGGTTACTACGAGCAGTACTTC,TRBJ2-7,TRBD1,TRBV10-3,-
CASSLEGSGGPQETQYF,TGCGCCAGCAGCTTGGAGGGTAGCGGGGGACCGCAAGAGACCCAGTACTTC,TRBJ2-5,TRBD2,TRBV5-1,-
CASPRGGRGNIQYF,TGTGCCAGCCCTCGAGGAGGACGGGGAAACATTCAGTACTTC,TRBJ2-4,-,TRBV18,-
CASSQDFPGLAANSYEQYF,TGCGCCAGCAGCCAAGATTTTCCGGGACTAGCGGCGAACTCCTACGAGCAGTACTTC,TRBJ2-7,TRBD2,TRBV4-1,-
CATTGGGLREKLFF,TGTGCCACCACCGGGGGGGGCCTGAGGGAAAAACTGTTTTTT,TRBJ1-4,-,TRBV6-1,-
CASSLVPGLRNTGELFF,TGTGCCAGCAGCTTGGTCCCGGGACTCAGGAACACCGGGGAGCTGTTTTTT,TRBJ2-2,-,TRBV7-7,-
CASSDRDSQFF,TGTGCCAGCAGTGACCGGGACTCGCAGTTCTTC,TRBJ2-1,-,TRBV6-1,-
CAIRPGLEGRGANVLTF,TGTGCCATCAGACCGGGACTAGAAGGGCGTGGGGCCAACGTCCTGACTTTC,TRBJ2-6,TRBD2,TRBV10-3,-
CASSLDRRITGNTIYF,TGTGCCAGCAGCTTGGACAGGCGGATTACTGGAAACACCATATATTTT,TRBJ1-3,-,TRBV5-6,-
CASSRGLGLYEQYF,TGTGCCAGCAGTAGGGGTTTAGGGCTCTACGAGCAGTACTTC,TRBJ2-7,-,TRBV2,-
CASSLDARGTEAFF,TGTGCCAGCAGCTTAGACGCCAGGGGCACTGAAGCTTTCTTT,TRBJ1-1,-,TRBV7-9,-
CASSQMHREGRQYF,TGTGCCAGCAGCCAAATGCATAGGGAGGGACGACAGTACTTC,TRBJ2-4,TRBD2,TRBV14,-
CASQTGVGTEAFF,TGTGCCAGCCAAACAGGGGTGGGCACTGAAGCTTTCTTT,TRBJ1-1,TRBD1,TRBV10-3,-
CASSSLAGTTDTQYF,TGTGCCAGCAGCTCCCTAGCGGGGACCACAGATACGCAGTATTTT,TRBJ2-3,TRBD2,TRBV28,-
CATSPDTSDTQYF,TGTGCCACCAGCCCCGACACTTCTGATACGCAGTATTTT,TRBJ2-3,-,TRBV15,-
CASSQPGSTLFYGYTF,TGTGCCAGCAGCCAGCCGGGATCGACCCTCTTTTATGGCTACACCTTC,TRBJ1-2,-,TRBV4-2,once
CASSQDLHRGVGTQYF,TGCGCCAGCAGCCAAGATCTCCACAGGGGGGTAGGGACCCAGTACTTC,TRBJ2-5,TRBD1,TRBV4-3,-
CASSYVRVGTEAFF,TGTGCCAGCAGTTACGTCCGGGTGGGCACTGAAGCTTTCTTT,TRBJ1-1,-,TRBV6-5,once
CASRTTGAFEAFF,TGCGCCAGCAGGACGACAGGGGCTTTTGAAGCTTTCTTT,TRBJ1-1,TRBD1,TRBV23-1,-
CASSLGTANSPLHF,TGTGCCAGCAGCTTGGGGACAGCTAATTCACCCCTCCACTTT,TRBJ1-6,TRBD1,TRBV7-9,-
CSTQGGSSGKNYGYTF,TGCAGCACACAAGGGGGCAGTTCCGGAAAGAACTATGGCTACACCTTC,TRBJ1-2,TRBD1,TRBV29-1,-
CASSQSLGQGNTEAFF,TGTGCCAGCTCACAGAGTCTGGGACAGGGGAACACTGAAGCTTTCTTT,TRBJ1-1,TRBD1,TRBV18,-
CSASTGMNTEAFF,TGCAGCGCTTCGACGGGGATGAACACTGAAGCTTTCTTT,TRBJ1-1,-,TRBV29-1,-
CASQAATGSTEAFF,TGTGCCAGCCAAGCCGCGACAGGTAGTACTGAAGCTTTCTTT,TRBJ1-1,-,TRBV6-1,-
CASSFYPIDGTGGEKLFF,TGTGCCAGCAGCTTCTACCCAATAGATGGGACAGGGGGAGAAAAACTGTTTTTT,TRBJ1-4,TRBD1,TRBV7-6,-
CASSLEAGVYGYTF,TGTGCCAGCAGCTTAGAGGCAGGGGTCTATGGCTACACCTTC,TRBJ1-2,-,TRBV7-2,-
CASSPPPGQGPEQYF,TGTGCCAGCAGCCCACCGCCGGGACAGGGTCCCGAGCAGTACTTC,TRBJ2-7,TRBD1,TRBV5-4,-
CAISDWTGYLSPLHF,TGTGCCATCAGTGACTGGACAGGGTACCTCTCACCCCTCCACTTT,TRBJ1-6,TRBD1,TRBV10-3,-
CASSIKGQLNTGELFF,TGTGCCAGTAGTATTAAGGGGCAGCTAAACACCGGGGAGCTGTTTTTT,TRBJ2-2,-,TRBV19,once
CASSQDRITGTSNEKLFF,TGCGCCAGCAGCCAAGACCGAATAACCGGGACTTCTAATGAAAAACTGTTTTTT,TRBJ1-4,-,TRBV4-3,-
CASSLTAEAFF,TGTGCCAGCAGCTTAACGGCTGAAGCTTTCTTT,TRBJ1-1,-,TRBV7-2,-